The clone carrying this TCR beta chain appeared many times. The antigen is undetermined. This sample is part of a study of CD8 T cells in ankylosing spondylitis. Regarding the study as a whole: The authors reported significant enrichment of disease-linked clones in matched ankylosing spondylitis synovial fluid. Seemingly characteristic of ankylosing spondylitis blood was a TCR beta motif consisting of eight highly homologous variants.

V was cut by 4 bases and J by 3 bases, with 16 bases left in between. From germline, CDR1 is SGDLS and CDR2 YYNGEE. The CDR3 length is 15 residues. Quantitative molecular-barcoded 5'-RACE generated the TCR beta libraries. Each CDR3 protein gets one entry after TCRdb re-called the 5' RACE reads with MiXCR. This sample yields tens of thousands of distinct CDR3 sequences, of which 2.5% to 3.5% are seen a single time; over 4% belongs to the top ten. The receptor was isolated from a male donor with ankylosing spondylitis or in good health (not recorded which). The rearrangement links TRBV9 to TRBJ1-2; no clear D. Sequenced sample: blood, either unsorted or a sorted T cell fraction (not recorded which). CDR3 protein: CASSRADSDYYGYTF. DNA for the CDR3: TGTGCCAGCAGCCGGGCGGACTCAGATTACTATGGCTACACCTTC.